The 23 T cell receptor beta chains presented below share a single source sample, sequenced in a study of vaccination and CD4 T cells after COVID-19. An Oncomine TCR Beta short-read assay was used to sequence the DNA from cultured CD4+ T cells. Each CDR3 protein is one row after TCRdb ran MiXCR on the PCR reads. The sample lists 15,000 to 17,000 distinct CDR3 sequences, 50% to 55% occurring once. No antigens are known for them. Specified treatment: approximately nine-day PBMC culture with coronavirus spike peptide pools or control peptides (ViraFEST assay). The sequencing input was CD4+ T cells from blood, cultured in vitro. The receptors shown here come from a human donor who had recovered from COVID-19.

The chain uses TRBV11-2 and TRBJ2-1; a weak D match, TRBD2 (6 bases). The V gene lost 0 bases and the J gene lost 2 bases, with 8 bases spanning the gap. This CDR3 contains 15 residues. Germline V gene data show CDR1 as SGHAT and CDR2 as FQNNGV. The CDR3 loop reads CASSLEGLPYNEQFF. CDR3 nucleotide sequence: TGTGCCAGCAGCTTAGAGGGACTTCCCTACAATGAGCAGTTCTTC.

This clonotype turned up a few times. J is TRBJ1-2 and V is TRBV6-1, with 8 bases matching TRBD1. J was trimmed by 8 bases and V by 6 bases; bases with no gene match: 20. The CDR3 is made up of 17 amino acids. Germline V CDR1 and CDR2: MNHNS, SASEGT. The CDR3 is CASSLTGTGPAGGGYTF. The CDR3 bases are TGTGCCAGCAGCCTTACTGGGACAGGACCCGCCGGGGGAGGCTACACCTTC.

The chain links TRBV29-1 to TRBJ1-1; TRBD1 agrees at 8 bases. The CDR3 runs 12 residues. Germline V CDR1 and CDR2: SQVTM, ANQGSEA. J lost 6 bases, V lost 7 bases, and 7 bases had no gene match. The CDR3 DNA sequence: TGCAGCGCACGAGACAGGGGATCTGAAGCTTTCTTT. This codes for CSARDRGSEAFF.

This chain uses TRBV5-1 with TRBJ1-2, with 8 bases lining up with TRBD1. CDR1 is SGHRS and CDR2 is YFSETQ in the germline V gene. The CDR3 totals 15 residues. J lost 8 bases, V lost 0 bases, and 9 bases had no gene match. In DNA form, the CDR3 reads TGCGCCAGCAGCTTGGCCGAGCAGGGGGCAAAGGGCTACACCTTC. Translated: CASSLAEQGAKGYTF. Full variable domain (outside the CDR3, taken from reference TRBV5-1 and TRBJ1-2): KAGVTQTPRYLIKTRGQQVTLSCSPISGHRSVSWYQQTPGQGLQFLFEYFSETQRNKGNFPGRFSGRQFSNSRSEMNVSTLELGDSALYLCASSLAEQGAKGYTFGSGTRLTVV.

The DNA for the CDR3 is TGTGCCAGCAGCTTATCAGGCAGCGCCAACGTCCTGACTTTC. Translation gives CASSLSGSANVLTF. The genes are TRBV7-3 and TRBJ2-6; D unclear. Trimming cost V 2 bases and J 7 bases, with 9 bases left between them. The germline CDR1 and CDR2 sequences are SGHTA and FQGTGA. This CDR3 spans 14 amino acids.

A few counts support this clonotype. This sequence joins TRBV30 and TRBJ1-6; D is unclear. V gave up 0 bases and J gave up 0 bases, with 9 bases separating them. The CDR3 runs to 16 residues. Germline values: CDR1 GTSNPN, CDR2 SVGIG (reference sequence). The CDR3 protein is CAWSVGASSYNSPLHF. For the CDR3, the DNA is TGTGCCTGGAGTGTCGGCGCGAGCTCCTATAATTCACCCCTCCACTTT.

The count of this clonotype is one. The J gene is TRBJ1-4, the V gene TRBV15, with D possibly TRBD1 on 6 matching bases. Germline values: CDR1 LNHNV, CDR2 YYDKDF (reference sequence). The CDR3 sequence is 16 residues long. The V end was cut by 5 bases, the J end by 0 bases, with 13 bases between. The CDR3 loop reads CATSPGQLPTNEKLFF. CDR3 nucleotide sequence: TGTGCCACCAGCCCCGGACAGTTGCCAACTAATGAAAAACTGTTTTTT. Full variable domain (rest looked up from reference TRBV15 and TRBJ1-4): DAMVIQNPRYQVTQFGKPVTLSCSQTLNHNVMYWYQQKSSQAPKLLFHYYDKDFNNEADTPDNFQSRRPNTSFCFLDIRSPGLGDTAMYLCATSPGQLPTNEKLFFGSGTQLSVL.

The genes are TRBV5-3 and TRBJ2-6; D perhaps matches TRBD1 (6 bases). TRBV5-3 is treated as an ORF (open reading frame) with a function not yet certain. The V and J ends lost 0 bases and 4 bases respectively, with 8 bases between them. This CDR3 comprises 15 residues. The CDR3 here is CARSLGGRGANVLTF. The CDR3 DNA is TGTGCCAGAAGCTTGGGGGGGCGAGGGGCCAACGTCCTGACTTTC.

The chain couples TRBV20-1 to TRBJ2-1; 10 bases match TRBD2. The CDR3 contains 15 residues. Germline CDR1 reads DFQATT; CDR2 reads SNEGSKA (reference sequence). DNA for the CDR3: TGCAGCCGAAGCGGTCGGCTAGCGGGAGTCAATGAGCAGTTCTTC. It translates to CSRSGRLAGVNEQFF.

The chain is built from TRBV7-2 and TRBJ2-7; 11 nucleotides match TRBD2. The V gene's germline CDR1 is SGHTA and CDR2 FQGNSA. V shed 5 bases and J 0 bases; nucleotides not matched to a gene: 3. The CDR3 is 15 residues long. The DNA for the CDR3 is TGTGCCAGCAGCCCTACTAGCGGGAGCTCCTACGAGCAGTACTTC. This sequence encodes CASSPTSGSSYEQYF.

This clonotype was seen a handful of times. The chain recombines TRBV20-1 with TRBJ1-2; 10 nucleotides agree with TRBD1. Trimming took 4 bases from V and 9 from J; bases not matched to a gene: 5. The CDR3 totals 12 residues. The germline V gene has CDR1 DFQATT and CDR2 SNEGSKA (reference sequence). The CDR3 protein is CSATRDRGSYTF. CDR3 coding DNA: TGCAGTGCTACACGGGACAGGGGTAGCTACACCTTC.

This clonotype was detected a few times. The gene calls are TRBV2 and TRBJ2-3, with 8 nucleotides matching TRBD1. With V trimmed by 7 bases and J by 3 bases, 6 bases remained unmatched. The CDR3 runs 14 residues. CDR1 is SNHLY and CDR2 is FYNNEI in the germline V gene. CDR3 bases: TGTGCCAGCACCGAGGACAGGGTTACAGATACGCAGTATTTT. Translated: CASTEDRVTDTQYF.

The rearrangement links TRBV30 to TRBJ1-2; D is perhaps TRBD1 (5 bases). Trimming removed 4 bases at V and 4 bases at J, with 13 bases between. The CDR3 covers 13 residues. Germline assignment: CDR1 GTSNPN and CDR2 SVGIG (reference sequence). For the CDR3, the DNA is TGTGCCTGGACTCCCGGGGACCTCTATGGCTACACCTTC. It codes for CAWTPGDLYGYTF.

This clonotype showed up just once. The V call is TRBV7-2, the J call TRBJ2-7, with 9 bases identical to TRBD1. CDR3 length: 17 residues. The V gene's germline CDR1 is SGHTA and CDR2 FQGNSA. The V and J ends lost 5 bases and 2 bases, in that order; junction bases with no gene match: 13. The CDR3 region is CASSPRGFDRGTYEQYF. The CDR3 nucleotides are TGTGCCAGCAGCCCCAGGGGGTTCGACAGGGGGACCTACGAGCAGTACTTC.

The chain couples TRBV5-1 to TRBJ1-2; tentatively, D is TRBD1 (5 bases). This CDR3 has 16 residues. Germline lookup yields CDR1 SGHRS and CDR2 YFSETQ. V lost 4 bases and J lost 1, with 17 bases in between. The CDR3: CASSPGLGVDNYGYTF. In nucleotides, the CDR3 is TGCGCCAGCAGCCCGGGCCTGGGGGTGGATAACTATGGCTACACCTTC. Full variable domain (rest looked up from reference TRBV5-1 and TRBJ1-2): KAGVTQTPRYLIKTRGQQVTLSCSPISGHRSVSWYQQTPGQGLQFLFEYFSETQRNKGNFPGRFSGRQFSNSRSEMNVSTLELGDSALYLCASSPGLGVDNYGYTFGSGTRLTVV.

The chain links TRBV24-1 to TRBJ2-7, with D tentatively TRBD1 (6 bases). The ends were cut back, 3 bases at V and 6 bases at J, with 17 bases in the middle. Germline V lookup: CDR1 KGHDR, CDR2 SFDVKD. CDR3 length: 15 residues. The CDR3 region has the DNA TGTGCCACCAGTGATCCCGGGACAAACAACGGCGAGCAGTACTTC. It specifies CATSDPGTNNGEQYF.

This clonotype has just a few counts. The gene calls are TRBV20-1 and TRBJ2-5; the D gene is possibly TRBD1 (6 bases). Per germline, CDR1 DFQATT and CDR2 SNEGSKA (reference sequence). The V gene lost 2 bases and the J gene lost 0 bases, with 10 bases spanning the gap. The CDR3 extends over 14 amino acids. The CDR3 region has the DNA TGCAGTGCTAGAATGGACAGAAACCAAGAGACCCAGTACTTC. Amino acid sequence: CSARMDRNQETQYF.

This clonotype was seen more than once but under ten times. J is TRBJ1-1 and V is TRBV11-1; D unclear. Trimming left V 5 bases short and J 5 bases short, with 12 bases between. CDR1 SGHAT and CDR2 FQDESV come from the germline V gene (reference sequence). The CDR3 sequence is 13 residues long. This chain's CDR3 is CASSPRRDTEAFF. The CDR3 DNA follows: TGTGCCAGCAGCCCCCGGAGGGATACTGAAGCTTTCTTT.

CDR3 in DNA: TGCAGTGCTAGAGGGCGGGGACTAGCGGGAGGTAGCTCTGGGGCCAACGTCCTGACTTTC. It encodes CSARGRGLAGGSSGANVLTF. The rearrangement joins TRBV20-1 to TRBJ2-6; 15 nucleotides line up with TRBD2. CDR3 length: 20 amino acids. Unmatched junction bases numbered 7, after V lost 1 base and J lost 0 bases. CDR1 is DFQATT and CDR2 is SNEGSKA in the germline V gene (reference sequence).

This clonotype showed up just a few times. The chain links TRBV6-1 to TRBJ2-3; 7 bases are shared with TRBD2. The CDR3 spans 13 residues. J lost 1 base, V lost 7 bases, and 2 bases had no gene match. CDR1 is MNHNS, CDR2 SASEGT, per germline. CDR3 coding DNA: TGTGCCAGCAAGAGCGGGGGCACAGATACGCAGTATTTT. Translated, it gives CASKSGGTDTQYF.

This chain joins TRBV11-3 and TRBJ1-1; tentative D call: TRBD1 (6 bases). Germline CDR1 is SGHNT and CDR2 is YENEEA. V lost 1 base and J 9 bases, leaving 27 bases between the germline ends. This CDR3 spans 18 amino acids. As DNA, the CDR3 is TGTGCCAGCAGCTTAGTTGTAGGGGGGCAGGACCCCCGAACTAAAGCTTTCTTT. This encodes CASSLVVGGQDPRTKAFF.

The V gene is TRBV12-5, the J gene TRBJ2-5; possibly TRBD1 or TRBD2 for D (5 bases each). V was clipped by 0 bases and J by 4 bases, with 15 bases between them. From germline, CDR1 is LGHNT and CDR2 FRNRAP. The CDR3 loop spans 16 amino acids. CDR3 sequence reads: CASGLVSGPRGETQYF. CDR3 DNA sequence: TGTGCTAGTGGTTTGGTATCGGGGCCTAGGGGAGAGACCCAGTACTTC.

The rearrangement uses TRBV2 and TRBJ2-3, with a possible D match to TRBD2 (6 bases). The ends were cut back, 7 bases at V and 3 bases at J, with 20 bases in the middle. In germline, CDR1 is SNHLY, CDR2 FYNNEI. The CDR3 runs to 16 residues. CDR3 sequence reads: CASMGGIGTPTDTQYF. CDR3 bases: TGTGCCAGCATGGGCGGGATTGGGACTCCAACAGATACGCAGTATTTT.